A single sample is the source of the 7 T cell receptor beta chains below, sequenced in a study of blood T cell repertoires in COVID-19. The protocol was immunoSEQ multiplex PCR, while the TCRdb copy is restricted to in-frame clones and leaves out a portion. The repertoire consists of about 82,000 clones, with roughly 89% occurring once and the leading ten covering more than 0.9%. The sample comprised PBMCs or T cells enriched from blood (not recorded which). The receptor set was obtained from a woman in her forties or fifties with acute COVID-19.

The CDR3, as DNA: TGTGCCACCAGTGACGGAGGGCGCACTGAAGCTTTCTTT. Protein product: CATSDGGRTEAFF. The chain couples TRBV24-1 to TRBJ1-1; no clear D. Per the germline V gene, CDR1 is KGHDR and CDR2 is SFDVKD. This CDR3 comprises 13 residues. Deletions cut 4 bases from V and 4 bases from J, with 9 bases between.

The chain couples TRBV4-1 to TRBJ2-5, with a weak D call TRBD2 (5 bases). Germline V gene sequence: CDR1 MGHRA, CDR2 YSYEKL. The germline V and J ends were trimmed by 4 bases and 2 bases, with 17 bases remaining between them. There are 16 residues in the CDR3. The CDR3 loop is CASSLSGRTLQETQYF. CDR3 coding DNA: TGCGCCAGCAGCCTTTCCGGAAGGACTTTACAAGAGACCCAGTACTTC.

The V call is TRBV9, the J call TRBJ2-7, with 7 bases fitting TRBD1. With V trimmed by 0 bases and J by 4 bases, 16 bases remained unmatched. The CDR3 is 18 amino acids. Germline V CDR1 and CDR2: SGDLS, YYNGEE. The CDR3 reads CASSVGTGHADLLYEQYF. The DNA for the CDR3 is TGTGCCAGCAGCGTAGGGACAGGACACGCCGATCTTTTATACGAGCAGTACTTC.

The rearrangement links TRBV18 to TRBJ1-1, with D uncertain. Per germline, CDR1 KGHSH and CDR2 LQKENI. The CDR3 runs 13 residues. V shed 6 bases and J shed 1 base, with 9 bases lying between them. The CDR3 reads CASSIEENTEAFF. The CDR3 DNA reads as TGTGCCAGCTCCATAGAGGAGAACACTGAAGCTTTCTTT.

This sequence joins TRBV7-9 and TRBJ2-1; 9 positions match TRBD1. After removal of 4 bases from V and 7 bases from J, the junction contained 14 bases not matched to a gene. This CDR3 is built from 17 residues. CDR1 SEHNR and CDR2 FQNEAQ come from the germline V gene (reference sequence). CDR3 nucleotides: TGTGCCAGCAGCTACCCCGGACAGGGGATGAAGGTTAATGAGCAGTTCTTC. Its protein is CASSYPGQGMKVNEQFF.

The chain employs TRBV13 and TRBJ2-7; D perhaps matches TRBD2 (5 bases). CDR1 and CDR2 (germline): PRHDT, FYEKMQ (reference sequence). V was pared by 0 bases and J by 2 bases, with 11 bases between. The CDR3 sequence is 15 residues long. CDR3 sequence (DNA): TGTGCCAGCAGCTTAGGGGACTCTTCTCCCTACGAGCAGTACTTC. Protein sequence: CASSLGDSSPYEQYF.

This chain joins TRBV2 and TRBJ2-5; TRBD2 might be the D (5 bases). CDR3 size: 14 residues. From germline, CDR1 is SNHLY and CDR2 FYNNEI. Trimming pared 0 bases from V and 4 bases from J, leaving 9 bases between. As DNA, the CDR3 is TGTGCCAGCAGTGAAGCGGCGGGTGTAGAGACCCAGTACTTC. Encoded protein: CASSEAAGVETQYF.